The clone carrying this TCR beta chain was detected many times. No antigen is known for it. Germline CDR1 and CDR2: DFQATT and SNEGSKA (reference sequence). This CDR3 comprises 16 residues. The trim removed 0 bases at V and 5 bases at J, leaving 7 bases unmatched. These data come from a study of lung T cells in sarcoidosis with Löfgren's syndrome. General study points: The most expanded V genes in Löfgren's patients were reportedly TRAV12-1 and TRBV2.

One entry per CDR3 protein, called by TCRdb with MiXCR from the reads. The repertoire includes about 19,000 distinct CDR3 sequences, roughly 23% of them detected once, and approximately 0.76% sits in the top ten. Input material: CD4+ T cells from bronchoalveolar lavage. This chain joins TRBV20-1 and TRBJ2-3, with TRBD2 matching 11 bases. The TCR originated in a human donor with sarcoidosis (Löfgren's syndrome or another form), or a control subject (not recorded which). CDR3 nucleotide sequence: TGCAGTGCTAGAGAAAATAGCGGGAGGGCCATAGATACGCAGTATTTT. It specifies CSARENSGRAIDTQYF.